Detailed here is one TCR beta chain. Its antigen is currently not known. Base-call qualities are not available, and no considerably larger clone is one nucleotide away. This entry belongs to a study of T cell responses to AZD1222 COVID-19 vaccine (dated by TCRdb to the early 2020s). Looking at the study overall: AZD1222 recipients whose second dose came at about 4 weeks and those whose second dose came at about 12 weeks were combined into one group, since spike-specific TCR depth and breadth did not differ between the two schedules. Trial participants were enrolled into age subgroups of 18-55, 56-69 and 70-plus years, which contained approximately 150, 28 and 58 TCR-sequenced participants, respectively. A total of 230 to 250 trial participants underwent TCR sequencing, of whom about 210 had received two doses of AZD1222 and some 26 had received two doses of the MenACWY control vaccine. General findings and caveats noted by the study authors: Most participants were white British and females outnumbered males, and the authors suggested that clonal diversity may have been underestimated. After two AZD1222 doses, both the breadth and the depth of spike-specific TCRs were significantly higher than at day 0 and than in MenACWY recipients. In the small 56-69-year group, the increase in depth fell short of significance, most likely because of low power. Reportedly, almost half of the unique spike-specific TCRs recognized epitopes lying outside the regions that are mutated in the B.1.351 and B.1.1.7 variants. The whole spike protein was spanned by vaccine-associated CD4 TCRs, and dominant responses were seen in regions 160-218 and 743-854. No day 14 peak-response samples were available, so repertoires were characterized only after the peak T cell response. Conclusions about previously exposed vaccinees were limited because only 5 or 6 AZD1222 recipients were SARS-CoV-2 seropositive at baseline.

Via the germline V gene, CDR1 is SGHRS and CDR2 YFSETQ. The CDR3 measures 14 amino acids from cysteine to phenylalanine. Only the CDR3 region is kept as DNA, spanning 42 bases read in frame from base 1. From V the trimming removes 5 bases and from J it removes 2 bases, while the gene matches leave 1 base of the junction unaccounted for. This specimen's time point label, per the study, means: baseline before first vaccination. Vaccinee samples were obtained from the UK trials COV001 and COV002, which included a single-blind randomized controlled phase 2/3 trial of AZD1222 (ChAdOx1 nCoV-19) in healthy adults. For TCRbeta chain sequencing, PBMC samples were collected from trial participants at day 0 and at day 28 after the second dose. The CDR3 regions of human TCRbeta chains were analyzed by immunosequencing. As for how the authors treated the data: Repertoire TCRs were matched against a reference library of SARS-CoV-2-specific TCRs generated with the MIRA antigen-specificity platform. Breadth was defined as the fraction of unique TCRs that were SARS-CoV-2-associated, and depth was defined as the fraction of total T cells that were SARS-CoV-2-associated. Each spike-specific TCR was assigned to its reactive spike region and to a CD4 or CD8 class using the MIRA data. Log10-transformed breadth and depth values were compared by one-way ANOVA with Sidak's multiple comparisons tests. TCRdb retrieved this table from immuneACCESS and kept in-frame rearrangements only. Not all clones are present; in checked studies, unresolved V genes account for under half, and no reason is known for the remainder. V and J calls plus clone size are reproduced from that table; the DNA served to infer D and trimming. This sample comprises some 86,000 clones, about 84% of them detected only once. The ten largest clones represent around 20% of the sample.

Specimen: peripheral blood, collected on day 0 of AZD1222 vaccination. Recombination joined TRBV5-1 with TRBJ2-6; 7 middle bases align to TRBD2. The clonotype comes from an adult in good health. The DNA is as follows: TGCGCCAGCAGTGGGGGGGCTGGGGCCAACGTCCTGACTTTC. Its protein product is CASSGGAGANVLTF.